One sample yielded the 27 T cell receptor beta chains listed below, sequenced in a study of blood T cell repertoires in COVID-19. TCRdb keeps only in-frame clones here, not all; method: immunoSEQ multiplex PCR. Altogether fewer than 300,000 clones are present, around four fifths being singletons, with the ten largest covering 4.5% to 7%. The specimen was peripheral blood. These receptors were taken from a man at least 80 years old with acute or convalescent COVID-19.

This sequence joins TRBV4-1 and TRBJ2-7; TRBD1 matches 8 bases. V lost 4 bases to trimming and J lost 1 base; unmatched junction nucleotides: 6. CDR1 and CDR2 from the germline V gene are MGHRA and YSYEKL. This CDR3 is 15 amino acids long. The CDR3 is CASSLGQGPSYEQYF. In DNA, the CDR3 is TGCGCCAGCAGCCTTGGACAGGGCCCATCCTACGAGCAGTACTTC.

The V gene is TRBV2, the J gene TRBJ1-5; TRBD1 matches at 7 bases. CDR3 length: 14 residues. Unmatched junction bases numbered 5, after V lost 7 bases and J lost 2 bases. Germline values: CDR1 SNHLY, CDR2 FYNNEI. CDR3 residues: CASNDRVGNQPQHF. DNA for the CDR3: TGTGCCAGCAACGACAGGGTGGGCAATCAGCCCCAGCATTTT.

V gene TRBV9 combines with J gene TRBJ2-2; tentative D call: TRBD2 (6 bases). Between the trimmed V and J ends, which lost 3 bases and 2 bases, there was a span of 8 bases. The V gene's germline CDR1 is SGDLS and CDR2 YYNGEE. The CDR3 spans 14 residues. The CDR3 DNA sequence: TGTGCCAGCAGCGGGGACTCAAACACCGGGGAGCTGTTTTTT. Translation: CASSGDSNTGELFF.

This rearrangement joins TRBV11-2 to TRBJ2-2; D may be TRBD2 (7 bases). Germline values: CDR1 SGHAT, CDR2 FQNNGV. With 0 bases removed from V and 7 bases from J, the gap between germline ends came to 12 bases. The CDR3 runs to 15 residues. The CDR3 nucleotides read TGTGCCAGCAGCTTAGAGCGAAGGGGGGGCGGGGAGCTGTTTTTT. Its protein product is CASSLERRGGGELFF.

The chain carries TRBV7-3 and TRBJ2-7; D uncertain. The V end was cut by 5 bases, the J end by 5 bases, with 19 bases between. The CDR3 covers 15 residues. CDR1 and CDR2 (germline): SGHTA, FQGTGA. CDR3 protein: CASSALPAVSHEQYF. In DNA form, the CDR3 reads TGTGCCAGCAGCGCCCTCCCGGCGGTTTCCCACGAGCAGTACTTC.

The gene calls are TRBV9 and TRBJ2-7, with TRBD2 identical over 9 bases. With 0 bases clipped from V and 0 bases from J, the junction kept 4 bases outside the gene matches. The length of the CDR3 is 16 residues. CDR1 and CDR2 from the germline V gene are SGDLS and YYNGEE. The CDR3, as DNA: TGTGCCAGCAGCGTAGGGGCTAGCGGGGACTCCTACGAGCAGTACTTC. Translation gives CASSVGASGDSYEQYF.

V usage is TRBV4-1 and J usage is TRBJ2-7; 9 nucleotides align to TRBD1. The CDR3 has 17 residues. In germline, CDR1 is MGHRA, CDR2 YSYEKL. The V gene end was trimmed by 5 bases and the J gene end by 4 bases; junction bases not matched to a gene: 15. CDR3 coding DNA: TGCGCCAGCAGCTCGAGTCCCGGGACAGGGTATATGTACGAGCAGTACTTC. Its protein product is CASSSSPGTGYMYEQYF.

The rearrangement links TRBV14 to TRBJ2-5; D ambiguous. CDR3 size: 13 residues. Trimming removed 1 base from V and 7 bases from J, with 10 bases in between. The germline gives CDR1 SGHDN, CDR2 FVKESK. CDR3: CASSQGHEGTQYF. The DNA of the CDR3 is TGTGCCAGCAGCCAAGGACACGAAGGGACCCAGTACTTC. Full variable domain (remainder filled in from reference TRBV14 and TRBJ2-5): EAGVTQFPSHSVIEKGQTVTLRCDPISGHDNLYWYRRVMGKEIKFLLHFVKESKQDESGMPNNRFLAERTGGTYSTLKVQPAELEDSGVYFCASSQGHEGTQYFGPGTRLLVL.

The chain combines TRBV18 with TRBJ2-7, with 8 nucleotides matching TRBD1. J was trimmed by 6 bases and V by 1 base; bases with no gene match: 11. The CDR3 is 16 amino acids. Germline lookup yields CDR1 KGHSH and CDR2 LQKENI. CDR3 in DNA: TGTGCCAGCTCACCACGCGTGAAAATTACAGGGGGCGAGCAGTACTTC. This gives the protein CASSPRVKITGGEQYF.

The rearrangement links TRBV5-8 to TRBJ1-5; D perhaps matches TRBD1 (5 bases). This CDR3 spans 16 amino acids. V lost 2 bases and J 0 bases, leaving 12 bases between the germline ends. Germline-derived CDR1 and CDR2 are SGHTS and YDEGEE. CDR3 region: CASSFRQGHSNQPQHF. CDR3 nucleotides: TGTGCCAGCAGCTTTCGGCAGGGCCATAGCAATCAGCCCCAGCATTTT.

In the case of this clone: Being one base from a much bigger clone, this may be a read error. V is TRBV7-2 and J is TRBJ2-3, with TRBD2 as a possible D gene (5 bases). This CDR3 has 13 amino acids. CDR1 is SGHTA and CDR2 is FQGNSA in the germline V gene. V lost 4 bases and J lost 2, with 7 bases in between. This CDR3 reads CASSSEVTDTQYF. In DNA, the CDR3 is TGTGCCAGCAGCTCGGAGGTCACAGATACGCAGTATTTT.

The CDR3 loop is CSVGKSGYEQFF. The CDR3 bases are TGCAGCGTTGGGAAATCAGGGTATGAGCAGTTCTTC. The chain joins TRBV29-1 to TRBJ2-1; tentatively, D is TRBD1 (5 bases). Germline-derived CDR1 and CDR2 are SQVTM and ANQGSEA. The length of the CDR3 is 12 residues. V was pared by 4 bases and J by 8 bases, with 12 bases between.

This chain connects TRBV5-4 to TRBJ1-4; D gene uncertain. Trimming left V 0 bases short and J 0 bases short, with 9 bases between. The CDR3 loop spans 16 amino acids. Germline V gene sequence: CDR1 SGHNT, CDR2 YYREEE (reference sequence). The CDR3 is CASSLGVVATNEKLFF. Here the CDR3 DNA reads TGTGCCAGCAGCTTGGGAGTAGTTGCAACTAATGAAAAACTGTTTTTT.

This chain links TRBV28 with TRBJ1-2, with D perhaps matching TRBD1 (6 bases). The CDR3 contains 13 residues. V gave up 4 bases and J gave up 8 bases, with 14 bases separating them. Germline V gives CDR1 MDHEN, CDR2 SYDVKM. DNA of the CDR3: TGTGCCAGCAGTTCGGGACACCATCGCGGCTACACCTTC. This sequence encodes CASSSGHHRGYTF.

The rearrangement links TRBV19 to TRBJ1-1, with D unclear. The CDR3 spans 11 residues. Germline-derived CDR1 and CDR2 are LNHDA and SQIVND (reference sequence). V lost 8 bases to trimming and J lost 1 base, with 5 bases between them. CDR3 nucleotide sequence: TGTGCCAGTCATAGGAACACTGAAGCTTTCTTT. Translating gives CASHRNTEAFF.

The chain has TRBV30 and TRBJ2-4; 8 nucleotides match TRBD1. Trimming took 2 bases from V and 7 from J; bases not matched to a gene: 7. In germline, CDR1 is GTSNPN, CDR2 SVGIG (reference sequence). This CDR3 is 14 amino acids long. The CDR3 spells CAWSLRTGRNIQYF. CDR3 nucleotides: TGTGCCTGGAGTCTAAGGACAGGGAGGAACATTCAGTACTTC.

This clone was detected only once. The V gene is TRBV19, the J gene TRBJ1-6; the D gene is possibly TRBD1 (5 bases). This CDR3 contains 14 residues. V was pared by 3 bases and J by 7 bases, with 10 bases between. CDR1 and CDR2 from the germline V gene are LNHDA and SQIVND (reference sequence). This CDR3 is CASSILTDNSPLHF. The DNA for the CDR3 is TGTGCCAGTAGTATTCTGACAGACAATTCACCCCTCCACTTT.

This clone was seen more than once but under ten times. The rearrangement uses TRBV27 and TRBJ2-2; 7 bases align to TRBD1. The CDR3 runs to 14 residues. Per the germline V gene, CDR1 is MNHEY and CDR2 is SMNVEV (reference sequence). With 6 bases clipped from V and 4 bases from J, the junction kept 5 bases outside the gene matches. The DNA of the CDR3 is TGTGCCAGCAGACCCGACAGGGTCACCGGGGAGCTGTTTTTT. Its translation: CASRPDRVTGELFF.

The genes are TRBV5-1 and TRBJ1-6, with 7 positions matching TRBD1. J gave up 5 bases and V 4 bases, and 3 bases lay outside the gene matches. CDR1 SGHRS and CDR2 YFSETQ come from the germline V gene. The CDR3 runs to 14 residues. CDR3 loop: CASSAGTDNSPLHF. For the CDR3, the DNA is TGCGCCAGCAGCGCCGGGACAGATAATTCACCCCTCCACTTT.

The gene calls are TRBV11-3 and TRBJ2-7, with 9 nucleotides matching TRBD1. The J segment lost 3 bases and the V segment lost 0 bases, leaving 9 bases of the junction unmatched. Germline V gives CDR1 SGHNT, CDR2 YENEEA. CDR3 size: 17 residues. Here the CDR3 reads CASSLDTTRDRDYEQYF. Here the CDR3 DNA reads TGTGCCAGCAGCTTAGATACGACTCGGGACAGGGACTACGAGCAGTACTTC.

CDR3 sequence (DNA): TGCGCCAGCAGCTTTGTACTAGCGGGGGGCCCCAGAGTTGCCGGGGAGCTGTTTTTT. Translating it yields CASSFVLAGGPRVAGELFF. This chain links TRBV5-1 with TRBJ2-2; TRBD2 aligns across 12 bases. V trimming: 2 bases; J trimming: 6 bases; junction bases outside the gene matches: 14. The CDR3 is made up of 19 amino acids. CDR1 and CDR2 (germline): SGHRS, YFSETQ.

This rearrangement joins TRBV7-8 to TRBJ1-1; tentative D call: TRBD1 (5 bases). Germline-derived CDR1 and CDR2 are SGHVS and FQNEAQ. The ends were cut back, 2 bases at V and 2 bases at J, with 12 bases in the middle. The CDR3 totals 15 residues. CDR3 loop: CASSLREGPNTEAFF. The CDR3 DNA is TGTGCCAGCAGCTTAAGGGAGGGACCAAACACTGAAGCTTTCTTT. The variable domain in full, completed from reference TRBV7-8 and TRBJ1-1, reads GAGVSQSPRYKVAKRGQDVALRCDPISGHVSLFWYQQALGQGPEFLTYFQNEAQLDKSGLPSDRFFAERPEGSVSTLKIQRTQQEDSAVYLCASSLREGPNTEAFFGQGTRLTVV.

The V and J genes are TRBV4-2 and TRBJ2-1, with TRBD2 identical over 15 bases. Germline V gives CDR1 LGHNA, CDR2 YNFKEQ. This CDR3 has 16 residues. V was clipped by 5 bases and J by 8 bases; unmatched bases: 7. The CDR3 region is CASSARTSGREDEQFF. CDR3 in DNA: TGTGCCAGCAGCGCCCGGACTAGCGGGAGGGAGGATGAGCAGTTCTTC.

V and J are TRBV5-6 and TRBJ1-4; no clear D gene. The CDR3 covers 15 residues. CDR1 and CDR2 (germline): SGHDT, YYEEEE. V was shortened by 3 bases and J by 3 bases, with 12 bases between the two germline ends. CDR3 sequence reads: CASSSGSGSNEKLFF. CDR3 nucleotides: TGTGCCAGCAGCTCCGGATCAGGCTCTAATGAAAAACTGTTTTTT.

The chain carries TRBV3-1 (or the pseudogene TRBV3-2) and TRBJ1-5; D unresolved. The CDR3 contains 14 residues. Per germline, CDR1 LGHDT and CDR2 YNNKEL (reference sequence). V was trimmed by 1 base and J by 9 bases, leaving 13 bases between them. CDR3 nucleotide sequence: TGTGCCAGCAGCCAAGGTCCAGAGGGTTGGCCCCAGCATTTT. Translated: CASSQGPEGWPQHF.

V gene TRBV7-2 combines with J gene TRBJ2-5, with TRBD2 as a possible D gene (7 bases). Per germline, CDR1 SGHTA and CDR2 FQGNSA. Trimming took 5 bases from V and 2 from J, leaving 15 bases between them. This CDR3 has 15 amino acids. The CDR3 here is CASSPSGTPQETQYF. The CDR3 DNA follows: TGTGCCAGCAGCCCGAGCGGGACACCACAAGAGACCCAGTACTTC. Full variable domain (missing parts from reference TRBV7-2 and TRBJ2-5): GAGVSQSPSNKVTEKGKDVELRCDPISGHTALYWYRQSLGQGLEFLIYFQGNSAPDKSGLPSDRFSAERTGGSVSTLTIQRTQQEDSAVYLCASSPSGTPQETQYFGPGTRLLVL.

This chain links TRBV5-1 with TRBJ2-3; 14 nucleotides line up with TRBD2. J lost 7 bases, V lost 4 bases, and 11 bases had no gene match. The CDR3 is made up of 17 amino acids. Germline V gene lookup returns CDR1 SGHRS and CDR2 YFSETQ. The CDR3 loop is CASSPVTTSGGGHTQYF. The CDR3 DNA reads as TGCGCCAGCAGCCCGGTTACGACTAGCGGGGGGGGACATACGCAGTATTTT.